This passage covers 2 T cell receptor beta chains from one sample sequenced in a study of T cell changes during pregnancy in multiple sclerosis. Libraries were prepared by immunoSEQ multiplex PCR; TCRdb keeps only in-frame clonotypes and omits some of them. The table has fewer than 40,000 clones, 89% seen once; the top ten hold about 5%. The starting material was CD8+ T cells from peripheral blood mononuclear cells, obtained in the first trimester of pregnancy. Receptor source: a female donor with multiple sclerosis, enrolled in a pregnancy study.

The J gene is TRBJ2-5, the V gene TRBV28, with D possibly being TRBD1 (6 bases). With 7 bases removed from V and 1 base from J, the gap between germline ends came to 13 bases. Germline V gene data show CDR1 as MDHEN and CDR2 as SYDVKM. The CDR3 loop spans 14 amino acids. CDR3 loop: CASTLTGTQETQYF. For the CDR3, the DNA is TGTGCCAGCACCCTTACAGGGACCCAAGAGACCCAGTACTTC. Together with reference TRBV28 and TRBJ2-5, the CDR3 gives the full variable domain: DVKVTQSSRYLVKRTGEKVFLECVQDMDHENMFWYRQDPGLGLRLIYFSYDVKMKEKGDIPEGYSVSREKKERFSLILESASTNQTSMYLCASTLTGTQETQYFGPGTRLLVL.

V is TRBV15 and J is TRBJ1-1; weak D call: TRBD1 (5 bases). Germline V gives CDR1 LNHNV, CDR2 YYDKDF (reference sequence). This CDR3 has 14 residues. The V end lost 4 bases, the J end lost 10 bases, and 19 bases lay between the germline ends. The CDR3 DNA sequence: TGTGCCACCAGCAACCCAGGACACTTAGACGGAGCTTTCTTT. This sequence encodes CATSNPGHLDGAFF.